This T cell receptor beta chain appears in the sequencing data of a study of T cell responses to AZD1222 COVID-19 vaccine. Note on this clone: What it binds is not known.

V shed 9 bases and J 5 bases; nucleotides not matched to a gene: 9. CDR3 length: 15 residues. Germline loops: CDR1 MNHEY, CDR2 SMNVEV (reference sequence). Study-level points and caveats: Repertoire collection took place solely once the T cell response had peaked. Reports indicate that nearly half of spike-specific TCRs are directed at unmutated variant regions. Donors were mostly white British, more females; clonal diversity possibly underestimated.

Clones were read by immunoSEQ multiplex PCR, and TCRdb kept only the in-frame ones, dropping some. The sample includes about 160,000 clones, 91% of them seen just once. Second-dose intervals near 4 or 12 weeks were combined. The TCR was taken from an adult who received the AZD1222 COVID-19 vaccine. This chain joins TRBV27 and TRBJ2-2; TRBD2 matches at 10 bases. The sequenced sample was peripheral blood, obtained 28 days after the second AZD1222 dose. CDR3: CASRRSGLATGELFF. CDR3 DNA: TGTGCCAGTCGACGTTCGGGACTAGCGACCGGGGAGCTGTTTTTT.